The entry below describes one T cell receptor (beta chain). Antigen unknown. The sample originates from a study of OX40 agonist ivuxolimab in advanced cancers. Study overall: The patients' treatment was ivuxolimab, an agonistic anti-OX40 (CD134) antibody.

Assay: immunoSEQ multiplex PCR; the TCRdb copy retains only in-frame clones and omits some. The repertoire consists of about 100,000 clones, with 89% occurring once and the leading ten covering roughly 0.15%. The CDR3 spans 15 residues. V was trimmed by 6 bases and J by 0 bases, leaving 14 bases between them. The germline CDR1 and CDR2 sequences are SQVTM and ANQGSEA. Whole-study findings and limits: With doses of 0.1 to 3.0 mg/kg, CD4+ and CD8+ blood T cells had undergone clonal expansion by week 6. Expanded clones were, on average, more numerous among CD8+ T cells than CD4+. Also showing low normalized T-cell clonal expansion were some of the nonresponders.

The source of this sequence is an adult with an advanced solid tumor such as melanoma, head and neck, liver or kidney cancer. The sequencing here drew on CD4+ or CD8+ T cells sorted from blood, taken in a trial of the OX40 agonist ivuxolimab. The chain joins TRBV29-1 to TRBJ2-2, with no clear D. The CDR3 sequence: CSVAPVSANTGELFF. The DNA for the CDR3 is TGCAGCGTGGCTCCAGTCAGCGCGAACACCGGGGAGCTGTTTTTT.